Described below is a single T cell receptor (beta chain) sequence and its context. Sequence at one end of the junction differs from germline and may be a read error. TCRdb's copy holds only in-frame clones and misses some; the assay was immunoSEQ multiplex PCR. The sample holds approximately 240,000 clones, roughly 84% seen once. The sample comes from a study of blood T cell repertoires in COVID-19. At the level of the study: COVID-19 samples, acute and convalescent, were from the United States, Italy and Spain.

The CDR3 length is 13 residues. Germline CDR1 is SNHLY and CDR2 is FYNNEI. This chain links TRBV2 with TRBJ2-7, with D perhaps matching TRBD1 (5 bases). Sequencing used peripheral blood. The source is a man aged 50 to 60 who had recovered from COVID-19. In DNA, the CDR3 is TGTGCCAGCAGGGAAGACAGCCTCTACGAGCAGTACTTC. Its protein product is CASREDSLYEQYF.